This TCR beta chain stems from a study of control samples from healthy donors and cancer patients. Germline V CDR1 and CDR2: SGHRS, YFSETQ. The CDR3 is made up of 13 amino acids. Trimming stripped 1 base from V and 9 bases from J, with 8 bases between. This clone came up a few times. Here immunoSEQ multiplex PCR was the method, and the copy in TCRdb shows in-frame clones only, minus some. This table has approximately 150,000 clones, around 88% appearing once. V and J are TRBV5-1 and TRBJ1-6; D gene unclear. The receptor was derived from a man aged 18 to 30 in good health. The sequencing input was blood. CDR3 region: CASSLIEGSPLHF. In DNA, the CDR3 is TGCGCCAGCAGCTTGATTGAAGGTTCACCCCTCCACTTT.